This entry describes one T cell receptor (beta chain). This entry belongs to a study of shared clonotypes between healthy human individuals. Positively selected for CCR7, the CD45RO-negative cells used as naive CD8 cells excluded terminally differentiated effector memory CD45RA+ cells. Produced via immunoSEQ multiplex PCR; TCRdb's table is partial and in-frame only. Among over 2,000,000 clones listed, over 85% were seen once. The trim removed 5 bases at V and 5 bases at J, leaving 8 bases unmatched. The CDR3 runs 14 residues. Per the germline V gene, CDR1 is MDHEN and CDR2 is SYDVKM. The chain has TRBV28 and TRBJ2-7; 8 nucleotides agree with TRBD1. This sequence originates from a man between 18 and 29 years old in good health. Some clones in this sample may be carry-over from other donors' samples. Sequencing was carried out using naive CD8+ T cells from PBMCs. CDR3 DNA: TGTGCCAGCAGTCCTGGGACAGGCGGAAACGAGCAGTACTTC. As protein: CASSPGTGGNEQYF.